A selection of T cell receptor beta chains follows, all from one sample in a study of vaccination and CD4 T cells after COVID-19. Antigens for these TCRs are unknown. Using its own MiXCR run on the PCR reads, TCRdb lists one record per CDR3 protein. The data hold 6,000 or so distinct CDR3 sequences, with 48% observed a single time. The sequencing sample was made of CD4+ T cells from blood, cultured in vitro. Receptors originate from a human donor in good health. Both conserved end residues are part of each CDR3. A D gene is named only where the DNA matches it firmly. Only part of the rows carry a size: once, few, many, or a class if the clone is expanded.

CASSFSQRGGNQPQHF	TGTGCCAGCAGTTTCTCCCAAAGAGGGGGCAATCAGCCCCAGCATTTT	TRBV27	NA	TRBJ1-5	NA
CAISENGGEETQYF	TGTGCCATCAGTGAGAACGGGGGAGAAGAGACCCAGTACTTC	TRBV10-3	NA	TRBJ2-5	NA
CSALIGTPFYEQYF	TGCAGTGCTCTTATCGGGACCCCATTCTACGAGCAGTACTTC	TRBV20-1	NA	TRBJ2-7	NA
CSARPNGNTEAFF	TGCAGTGCTAGACCCAACGGTAACACTGAAGCTTTCTTT	TRBV20-1	NA	TRBJ1-1	few
CAISRLAGGGVIQYF	TGTGCCATCAGTCGACTAGCGGGAGGGGGTGTCATTCAGTACTTC	TRBV10-3	TRBD2	TRBJ2-4	NA
CAWSPTPLAGGEQFF	TGTGCCTGGAGTCCAACACCCCTAGCGGGAGGGGAGCAGTTCTTC	TRBV30	TRBD2	TRBJ2-1	NA
CSARRPGQGSNEQFF	TGCAGTGCTAGAAGACCGGGACAGGGGAGTAATGAGCAGTTCTTC	TRBV20-1	TRBD1	TRBJ2-1	NA
CASSRGPGQGFYGYTF	TGTGCCAGCAGCCGCGGCCCGGGACAGGGGTTCTATGGCTACACCTTC	TRBV7-2	TRBD1	TRBJ1-2	NA
CAIRNRDSYGYTF	TGTGCCATCAGAAACCGGGACAGCTATGGCTACACCTTC	TRBV10-3	TRBD1	TRBJ1-2	NA
CASSLVGPGLAGADTQYF	TGTGCCAGCAGCTTAGTGGGGCCGGGTTTAGCGGGGGCAGATACGCAGTATTTT	TRBV7-8	TRBD2	TRBJ2-3	NA
CASSLGTQRGEKQYF	TGTGCCAGCAGCTTAGGGACGCAGAGGGGGGAAAAGCAGTACTTC	TRBV7-6	NA	TRBJ2-7	NA
CASSEAPVGTDTQYF	TGTGCCAGCAGTGAAGCCCCCGTGGGCACAGATACGCAGTATTTT	TRBV2	NA	TRBJ2-3	NA
CASSMRSGFTNYGYTF	TGTGCCAGCAGTATGAGGTCAGGGTTCACTAACTATGGCTACACCTTC	TRBV6-1	NA	TRBJ1-2	NA
CASSEQGVYNEQFF	TGCGCCAGCAGTGAACAGGGGGTGTACAATGAGCAGTTCTTC	TRBV10-1	TRBD1	TRBJ2-1	NA
CAIRGVINSPLHF	TGTGCCATCCGTGGGGTTATCAATTCACCCCTCCACTTT	TRBV10-3	NA	TRBJ1-6	few
CSARDQKGSFQPQHF	TGCAGTGCTAGAGATCAAAAGGGCAGTTTTCAGCCCCAGCATTTT	TRBV20-1	NA	TRBJ1-5	few
CASSHRGQGVLEAFF	TGCGCCAGCAGCCATCGGGGACAGGGTGTCCTTGAAGCTTTCTTT	TRBV4-1	TRBD1	TRBJ1-1	NA
CASSPVQGAGETQYF	TGTGCCAGCAGCCCGGTTCAGGGGGCAGGGGAGACCCAGTACTTC	TRBV7-9	TRBD1	TRBJ2-5	NA
CASKTTGTNTEAFF	TGTGCCAGTAAAACGACAGGAACGAACACTGAAGCTTTCTTT	TRBV19	NA	TRBJ1-1	NA
CASSIPRQGFNSPLHF	TGTGCCAGTAGTATCCCCCGACAGGGCTTTAATTCACCCCTCCACTTT	TRBV19	TRBD1	TRBJ1-6	NA
CSARRDGRVNNSPLHF	TGCAGTGCTAGGAGGGACGGGAGGGTAAATAATTCACCCCTCCACTTT	TRBV20-1	NA	TRBJ1-6	few
CATSRGRLVTNEQYF	TGTGCCACCAGCAGAGGGAGACTAGTCACCAACGAGCAGTACTTC	TRBV15	NA	TRBJ2-7	NA
CATSRGTSGERFF	TGTGCCACCAGCCGGGGGACTAGCGGGGAAAGGTTCTTC	TRBV15	TRBD2	TRBJ2-1	NA
CASSPLGGPYGYTF	TGTGCCAGCTCACCATTGGGGGGCCCCTATGGCTACACCTTC	TRBV18	NA	TRBJ1-2	NA
CASKPNRTPGGGYTF	TGTGCCAGCAAGCCGAACAGAACCCCGGGGGGGGGCTACACCTTC	TRBV2	NA	TRBJ1-2	NA
CASSFGAETTEAFF	TGTGCCAGCAGCTTTGGGGCAGAGACCACTGAAGCTTTCTTT	TRBV7-9	NA	TRBJ1-1	few
CAISPGQGAGQPQHF	TGTGCCATCAGCCCCGGACAGGGGGCTGGTCAGCCCCAGCATTTT	TRBV10-3	TRBD1	TRBJ1-5	once
CASSLARGDEKLFF	TGTGCCAGCAGCTTAGCCAGGGGTGACGAAAAACTGTTTTTT	TRBV7-7	NA	TRBJ1-4	NA
CASSLFGGRSNQPQHF	TGTGCCAGCAGTTTATTCGGGGGAAGAAGCAATCAGCCCCAGCATTTT	TRBV28	NA	TRBJ1-5	NA
CASSPPDRNTEAFF	TGTGCCAGCAGCCCTCCCGACAGGAACACTGAAGCTTTCTTT	TRBV7-6	NA	TRBJ1-1	NA